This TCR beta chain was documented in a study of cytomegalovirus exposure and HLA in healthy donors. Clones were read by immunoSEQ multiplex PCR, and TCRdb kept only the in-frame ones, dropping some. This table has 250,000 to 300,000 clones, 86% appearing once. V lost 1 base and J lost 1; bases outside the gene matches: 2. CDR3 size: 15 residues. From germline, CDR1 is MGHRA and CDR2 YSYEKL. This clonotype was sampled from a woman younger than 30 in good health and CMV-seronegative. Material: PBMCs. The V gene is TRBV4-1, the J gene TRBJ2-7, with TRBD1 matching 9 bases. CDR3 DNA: TGCGCCAGCAGCCAAGCCGGGACAGGGTCCTACGAGCAGTACTTC. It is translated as CASSQAGTGSYEQYF.